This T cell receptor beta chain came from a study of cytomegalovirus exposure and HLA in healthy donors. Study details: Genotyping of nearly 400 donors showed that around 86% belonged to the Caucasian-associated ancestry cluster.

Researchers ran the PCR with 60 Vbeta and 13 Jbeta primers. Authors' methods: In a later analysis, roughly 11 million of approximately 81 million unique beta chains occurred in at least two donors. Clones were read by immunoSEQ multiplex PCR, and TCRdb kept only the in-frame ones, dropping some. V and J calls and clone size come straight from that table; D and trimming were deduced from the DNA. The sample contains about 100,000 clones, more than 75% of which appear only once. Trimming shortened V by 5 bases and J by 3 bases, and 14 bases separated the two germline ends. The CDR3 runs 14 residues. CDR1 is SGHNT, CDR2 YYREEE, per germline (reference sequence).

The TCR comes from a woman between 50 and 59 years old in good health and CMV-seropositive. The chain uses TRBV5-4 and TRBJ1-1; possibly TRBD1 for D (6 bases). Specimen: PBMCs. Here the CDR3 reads CASSGHPGDTEAFF. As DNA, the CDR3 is TGTGCCAGCAGTGGTCATCCAGGGGACACTGAAGCTTTCTTT.